One and the same sample provided the 24 T cell receptor beta chains below, sequenced in a study of OX40 agonist ivuxolimab in advanced cancers. TCRdb's table, derived via immunoSEQ multiplex PCR, lists solely in-frame clones and lacks some. The repertoire has fewer than 25,000 clones, roughly 84% of them found once; the top ten carry over 30%. The sample here was CD4+ or CD8+ T cells sorted from blood, taken in a trial of the OX40 agonist ivuxolimab. The receptors originated from an adult with an advanced solid tumor such as melanoma, head and neck, liver or kidney cancer.

This chain connects TRBV4-1 to TRBJ1-1; D not resolved. Deletions cut 1 base from V and 4 bases from J, with 13 bases between. Per germline, CDR1 MGHRA and CDR2 YSYEKL. The CDR3 length is 15 residues. The CDR3 DNA sequence: TGCGCCAGCAGCCAAGCTAATTGGGGTCCCACTGAAGCTTTCTTT. This sequence encodes CASSQANWGPTEAFF.

This clone has just a few counts. This sequence joins TRBV10-3 and TRBJ1-6; 9 bases line up with TRBD1. Germline V gene lookup returns CDR1 ENHRY and CDR2 SYGVKD. This CDR3 is built from 16 residues. The V gene end was trimmed by 5 bases and the J gene end by 5 bases; junction bases not matched to a gene: 7. The CDR3 region has the DNA TGTGCCATCAGTAGCCTTCGGACAGGGGATAATTCACCCCTCCACTTT. Translated, it gives CAISSLRTGDNSPLHF.

The genes are TRBV9 and TRBJ1-6; no clear D gene. Trimming left V 4 bases short and J 4 bases short, with 12 bases between. There are 15 residues in the CDR3. Germline values: CDR1 SGDLS, CDR2 YYNGEE. CDR3 DNA: TGTGCCAGCAGCCCCCGGGATTTTTATAATTCACCCCTCCACTTT. It encodes CASSPRDFYNSPLHF.

The chain employs TRBV27 and TRBJ1-1, with a possible D match to TRBD1 (5 bases). The V gene lost 1 base and the J gene lost 0 bases, with 9 bases spanning the gap. Germline loops: CDR1 MNHEY, CDR2 SMNVEV (reference sequence). The CDR3 has 15 residues. CDR3 loop: CASSLYQGMNTEAFF. CDR3 sequence (DNA): TGTGCCAGCAGTTTATATCAGGGTATGAACACTGAAGCTTTCTTT.

The V call is TRBV6-6, the J call TRBJ2-7; possible D gene TRBD1, 5 bases. CDR1 and CDR2 (germline): MNHNY, SVGAGI (reference sequence). This CDR3 region has 14 residues. Trimming stripped 0 bases from V and 3 bases from J, with 9 bases between. The CDR3 region has the DNA TGTGCCAGCAGTTACTCAGGGGTAGGCTACGAGCAGTACTTC. This sequence encodes CASSYSGVGYEQYF.

This clone came up a few times. One end of the junction is discordant with germline, which a read error may explain. The gene calls are TRBV25-1 and TRBJ2-3; either TRBD1 or TRBD2 may supply D (5 bases each). The CDR3 extends over 12 amino acids. Germline V gives CDR1 MGHDK, CDR2 SYGVNS. CDR3 sequence (DNA): TGTGCCACTCACAACCGGGGCCCGAGGGCAGTATTT. Translated: CATHNRGPRAVF.

The rearrangement joins TRBV27 to TRBJ1-3; 10 bases are a match to TRBD1. Losses at the gene ends were 3 bases for V and 2 bases for J; bases not matched to a gene: 1. The germline CDR1 and CDR2 sequences are MNHEY and SMNVEV (reference sequence). This CDR3 is 15 amino acids long. CDR3 loop: CASSFGTGAGNTIYF. The CDR3 coding sequence is TGTGCCAGCAGTTTCGGGACAGGGGCTGGAAACACCATATATTTT.

This sequence joins TRBV9 and TRBJ1-3; maybe TRBD1 (6 bases). V lost 8 bases and J 2 bases, leaving 11 bases between the germline ends. The CDR3 is 13 residues long. Germline V gene sequence: CDR1 SGDLS, CDR2 YYNGEE. The CDR3 DNA reads as TGTGCCAGTACAGGGAGTGCTGGAAACACCATATATTTT. This gives the protein CASTGSAGNTIYF.

The V gene is TRBV7-6, the J gene TRBJ2-1; 12 bases agree with TRBD2. The CDR3 extends over 18 amino acids. J lost 0 bases, V lost 5 bases, and 8 bases had no gene match. Germline lookup yields CDR1 SGHVS and CDR2 FNYEAQ. CDR3 loop: CASSLTSGGLSSYNEQFF. The DNA for the CDR3 is TGTGCCAGCAGCCTCACTAGCGGGGGGCTGAGCTCCTACAATGAGCAGTTCTTC.

The rearrangement links TRBV6-6 to TRBJ2-1; weak D call: TRBD2 (6 bases). Per the germline V gene, CDR1 is MNHNY and CDR2 is SVGAGI (reference sequence). The CDR3 runs to 15 residues. Trimming shortened V by 4 bases and J by 3 bases, and 13 bases separated the two germline ends. The DNA of the CDR3 is TGTGCCAGCAGTTCCGGGGGAGCGAGCTACAATGAGCAGTTCTTC. It encodes CASSSGGASYNEQFF.

The rearrangement links TRBV27 to TRBJ2-3, with D possibly matching TRBD1 (6 bases). This CDR3 has 13 residues. Germline lookup yields CDR1 MNHEY and CDR2 SMNVEV (reference sequence). Trimming left V 2 bases short and J 5 bases short, with 8 bases between. In DNA, the CDR3 is TGTGCCAGCAGTTTAACAGGGCTAGATACGCAGTATTTT. Its translation is CASSLTGLDTQYF.

This chain uses TRBV4-2 with TRBJ1-1, with 10 bases identical to TRBD1. CDR3 size: 15 residues. CDR1 and CDR2 from the germline V gene are LGHNA and YNFKEQ. The V segment lost 1 base and the J segment 7 bases; nucleotides outside the gene matches: 6. Here the CDR3 DNA reads TGTGCCAGCAGCCAAGTAGGACAGGGGGACGGTGAAGCTTTCTTT. Translating it yields CASSQVGQGDGEAFF.

J is TRBJ2-3 and V is TRBV5-4, with D perhaps TRBD2 (5 bases). The CDR3 extends over 13 amino acids. Germline V lookup: CDR1 SGHNT, CDR2 YYREEE (reference sequence). Trimming left V 3 bases short and J 5 bases short, with 10 bases between. The CDR3 sequence: CASSSDLGDTQYF. The CDR3 DNA follows: TGTGCCAGCAGCTCGGACTTGGGAGATACGCAGTATTTT.

The rearrangement links TRBV5-6 to TRBJ2-1; 9 bases match TRBD1. Germline CDR1 SGHDT, CDR2 YYEEEE. Trimming at V came to 0 bases and at J to 4 bases, leaving 11 bases not matched to a gene. This CDR3 contains 18 residues. CDR3 in amino acids: CASSLGTGVLSGYNEQFF. CDR3 DNA sequence: TGTGCCAGCAGCTTGGGGACAGGGGTTCTAAGCGGATACAATGAGCAGTTCTTC. The whole variable domain, filled in from reference TRBV5-6 and TRBJ2-1, reads DAGVTQSPTHLIKTRGQQVTLRCSPKSGHDTVSWYQQALGQGPQFIFQYYEEEERQRGNFPDRFSGHQFPNYSSELNVNALLLGDSALYLCASSLGTGVLSGYNEQFFGPGTRLTVL.

The gene calls are TRBV6-6 and TRBJ2-2; D may correspond to TRBD1 or TRBD2 (5 bases each). The V end was cut by 5 bases, the J end by 5 bases, with 15 bases between. Germline V gene lookup returns CDR1 MNHNY and CDR2 SVGAGI (reference sequence). There are 15 residues in the CDR3. CDR3 coding DNA: TGTGCCAGCAGTCCCCGGGGCCCTCGGACCGGGGAGCTGTTTTTT. This sequence encodes CASSPRGPRTGELFF.

V is TRBV7-7 and J is TRBJ2-1; the D is unclear. Germline CDR1 is SSHAT and CDR2 is FNYEAQ (reference sequence). This CDR3 has 13 amino acids. V was shortened by 2 bases and J by 7 bases, with 9 bases between the two germline ends. CDR3 nucleotides: TGTGCCAGCAGCTTATTTTTGGGGAATGAGCAGTTCTTC. Protein sequence: CASSLFLGNEQFF.

The chain combines TRBV14 with TRBJ2-7, with D maybe TRBD2 (7 bases). Germline V gene data show CDR1 as SGHDN and CDR2 as FVKESK. The V end was cut by 0 bases, the J end by 2 bases, with 20 bases between. CDR3 length equals 18 residues. The CDR3 DNA reads as TGTGCCAGCAGCCAAGAGTTTTGGGGGGGGGCCGCCCCCTACGAGCAGTACTTC. Translation: CASSQEFWGGAAPYEQYF.

This chain uses TRBV7-9 with TRBJ2-1, with 9 bases fitting TRBD1. This CDR3 has 17 amino acids. Germline V gene lookup returns CDR1 SEHNR and CDR2 FQNEAQ (reference sequence). Trimming removed 1 base from V and 1 base from J; junction bases left unmatched: 5. CDR3 residues: CASSLGRTGDSYNEQFF. The CDR3 DNA reads TGTGCCAGCAGCTTAGGGAGGACAGGGGATTCCTACAATGAGCAGTTCTTC.

The chain has TRBV4-2 and TRBJ1-1; weak D call: TRBD1 (5 bases). CDR3 length: 17 amino acids. Germline V gives CDR1 LGHNA, CDR2 YNFKEQ. Trimming cost V 1 base and J 0 bases, with 15 bases left between them. The CDR3 reads CASSQGGGQRVNTEAFF. The CDR3 nucleotides read TGTGCCAGCAGCCAAGGGGGAGGACAAAGAGTGAACACTGAAGCTTTCTTT.

The genes are TRBV9 and TRBJ2-6, with 9 bases lining up with TRBD2. J lost 0 bases, V lost 3 bases, and 4 bases had no gene match. Germline V gene sequence: CDR1 SGDLS, CDR2 YYNGEE. The CDR3 totals 17 residues. The DNA for the CDR3 is TGTGCCAGCAGCGCCCTAGCGGGGCTCTCTGGGGCCAACGTCCTGACTTTC. It is translated as CASSALAGLSGANVLTF. Combining the CDR3 with reference TRBV9 and TRBJ2-6 gives the whole variable domain DSGVTQTPKHLITATGQRVTLRCSPRSGDLSVYWYQQSLDQGLQFLIQYYNGEERAKGNILERFSAQQFPDLHSELNLSSLELGDSALYFCASSALAGLSGANVLTFGAGSRLTVL.

This chain connects TRBV6-6 to TRBJ1-4, with TRBD1 matching 7 bases. J was trimmed by 6 bases and V by 2 bases; bases with no gene match: 3. The CDR3 covers 14 residues. Germline V lookup: CDR1 MNHNY, CDR2 SVGAGI (reference sequence). The CDR3 DNA sequence: TGTGCCAGCAGTTACACCGGGACAGATGAAAAACTGTTTTTT. Translated, it gives CASSYTGTDEKLFF.

In this sample, this clone turned up once. The V and J genes are TRBV6-6 and TRBJ2-1, with 8 bases identical to TRBD2. V lost 6 bases and J lost 4; bases outside the gene matches: 8. The V gene's germline CDR1 is MNHNY and CDR2 SVGAGI (reference sequence). This CDR3 spans 15 amino acids. The CDR3 DNA is TGTGCCAGCAGCGGAAAAGCGGGAGCTTACAATGAGCAGTTCTTC. As protein: CASSGKAGAYNEQFF.

The chain has TRBV27 and TRBJ1-1; D gene unclear. The germline V gene encodes CDR1 MNHEY and CDR2 SMNVEV (reference sequence). V dropped 2 bases and J dropped 5 bases, with 15 bases sitting between them. The CDR3 contains 15 residues. Written as DNA, the CDR3 is TGTGCCAGCAGTTTAGAACAGTATCCGAGGACTGAAGCTTTCTTT. Translation gives CASSLEQYPRTEAFF.

The V and J genes are TRBV19 and TRBJ2-7; 10 bases are shared with TRBD1. Germline loops: CDR1 LNHDA, CDR2 SQIVND (reference sequence). The junction had 4 bases not matched to a gene; V was cut back by 5 bases and J by 0 bases. This CDR3 has 15 residues. The chain's CDR3 is CASSPGQGGSYEQYF. CDR3 bases: TGTGCCAGTAGTCCCGGACAGGGGGGCTCCTACGAGCAGTACTTC.